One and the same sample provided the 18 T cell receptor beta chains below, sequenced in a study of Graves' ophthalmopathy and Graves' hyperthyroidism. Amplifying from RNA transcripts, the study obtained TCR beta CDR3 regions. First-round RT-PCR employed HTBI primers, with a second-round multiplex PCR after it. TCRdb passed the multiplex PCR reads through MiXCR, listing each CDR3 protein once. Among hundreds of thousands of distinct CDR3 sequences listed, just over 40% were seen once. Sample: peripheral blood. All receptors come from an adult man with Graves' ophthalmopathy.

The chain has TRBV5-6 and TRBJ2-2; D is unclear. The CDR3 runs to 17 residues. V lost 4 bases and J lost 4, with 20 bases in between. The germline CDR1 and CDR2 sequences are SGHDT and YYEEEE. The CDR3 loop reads CASSGLTSGGGTGELFF. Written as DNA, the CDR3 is TGTGCCAGCAGCGGTCTCACATCCGGTGGCGGCACCGGGGAGCTGTTTTTT.

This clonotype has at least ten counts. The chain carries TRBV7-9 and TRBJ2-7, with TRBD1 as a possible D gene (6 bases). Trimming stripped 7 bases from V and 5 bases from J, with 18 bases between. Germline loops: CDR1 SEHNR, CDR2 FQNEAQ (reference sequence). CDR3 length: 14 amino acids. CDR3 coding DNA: TGTGCCAGCACCCGAACCGACAGGCGGAACGAGCAGTACTTC. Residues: CASTRTDRRNEQYF.

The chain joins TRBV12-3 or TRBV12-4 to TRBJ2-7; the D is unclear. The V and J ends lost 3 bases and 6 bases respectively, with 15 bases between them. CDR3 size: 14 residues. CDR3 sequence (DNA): TGTGCCAGCAGTTTTCGCCACGGCTTTGGCGAGCAGTACTTC. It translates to CASSFRHGFGEQYF.

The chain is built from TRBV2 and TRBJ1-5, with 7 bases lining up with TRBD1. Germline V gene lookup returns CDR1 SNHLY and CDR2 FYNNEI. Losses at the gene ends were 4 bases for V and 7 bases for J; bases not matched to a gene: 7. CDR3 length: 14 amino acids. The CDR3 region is CASSGTRGLQPQHF. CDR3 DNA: TGTGCCAGCAGTGGCACCAGGGGGTTACAGCCCCAGCATTTT. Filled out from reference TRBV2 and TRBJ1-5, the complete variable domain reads EPEVTQTPSHQVTQMGQEVILRCVPISNHLYFYWYRQILGQKVEFLVSFYNNEISEKSEIFDDQFSVERPDGSNFTLKIRSTKLEDSAMYFCASSGTRGLQPQHFGDGTRLSIL.

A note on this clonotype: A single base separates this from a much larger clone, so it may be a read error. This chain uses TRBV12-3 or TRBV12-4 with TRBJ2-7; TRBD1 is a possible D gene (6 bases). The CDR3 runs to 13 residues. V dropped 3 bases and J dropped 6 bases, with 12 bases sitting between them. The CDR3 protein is CASSFRQACEQYF. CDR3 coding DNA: TGTGCCAGCAGTTTCCGACAGGCGTGCGAGCAGTACTTC.

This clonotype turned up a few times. This chain's CDR3 is CASRPRTGGVYEQYF. CDR3 sequence (DNA): TGTGCCAGCAGACCGAGAACAGGGGGGGTGTACGAGCAGTACTTC. This rearrangement joins TRBV2 to TRBJ2-7; weak D call: TRBD1 (8 bases). Trimming took 6 bases from V and 4 from J, leaving 19 bases between them. There are 15 residues in the CDR3. The V gene's germline CDR1 is SNHLY and CDR2 FYNNEI.

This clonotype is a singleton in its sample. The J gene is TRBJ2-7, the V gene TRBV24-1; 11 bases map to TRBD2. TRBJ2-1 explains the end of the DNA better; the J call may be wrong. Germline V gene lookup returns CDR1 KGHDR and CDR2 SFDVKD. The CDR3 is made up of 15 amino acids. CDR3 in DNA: TGTGCCACCAGTGACTTAGCGGGAGGGGGGACTGAGCAGTTCTTC. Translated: CATSDLAGGGTEQFF.

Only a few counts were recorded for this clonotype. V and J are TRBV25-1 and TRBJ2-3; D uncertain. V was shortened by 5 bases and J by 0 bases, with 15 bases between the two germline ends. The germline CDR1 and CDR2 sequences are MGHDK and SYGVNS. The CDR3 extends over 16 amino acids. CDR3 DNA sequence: TGTGCCAGCAGTTCAAGCTCGCGAACTAGCACAGATACGCAGTATTTT. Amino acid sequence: CASSSSSRTSTDTQYF.

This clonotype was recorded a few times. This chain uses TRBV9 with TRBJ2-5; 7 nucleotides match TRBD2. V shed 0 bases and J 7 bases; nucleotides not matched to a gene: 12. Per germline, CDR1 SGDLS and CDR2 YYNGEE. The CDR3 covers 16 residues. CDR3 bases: TGTGCCAGCAGCGTAGATTGGGGGGGAGAGATGGGGACCCAGTACTTC. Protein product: CASSVDWGGEMGTQYF.

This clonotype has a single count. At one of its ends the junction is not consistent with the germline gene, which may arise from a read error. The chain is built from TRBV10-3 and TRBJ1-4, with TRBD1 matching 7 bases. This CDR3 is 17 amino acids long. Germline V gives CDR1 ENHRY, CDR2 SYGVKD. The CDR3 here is CASSESFKRGRSEKLFF. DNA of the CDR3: TGTGCCAGCAGTGAATCTTTCAAAAGGGGGCGGAGTGAAAAACTGTTTTTT.

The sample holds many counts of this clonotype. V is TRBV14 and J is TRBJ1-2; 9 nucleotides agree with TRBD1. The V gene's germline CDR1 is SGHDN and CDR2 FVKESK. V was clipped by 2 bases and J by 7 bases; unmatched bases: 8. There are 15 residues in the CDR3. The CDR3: CASSQRGTGRSGYTF. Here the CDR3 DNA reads TGTGCCAGCAGCCAACGGGGGACAGGGAGGTCTGGCTACACCTTC. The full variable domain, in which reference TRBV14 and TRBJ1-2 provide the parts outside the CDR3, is EAGVTQFPSHSVIEKGQTVTLRCDPISGHDNLYWYRRVMGKEIKFLLHFVKESKQDESGMPNNRFLAERTGGTYSTLKVQPAELEDSGVYFCASSQRGTGRSGYTFGSGTRLTVV.

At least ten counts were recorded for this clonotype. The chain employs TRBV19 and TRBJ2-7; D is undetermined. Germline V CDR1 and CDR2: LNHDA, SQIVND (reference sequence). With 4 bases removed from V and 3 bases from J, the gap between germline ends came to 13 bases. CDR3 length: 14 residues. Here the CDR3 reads CASSRTHDRYEQYF. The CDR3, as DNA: TGTGCCAGTAGTAGGACGCACGACCGCTACGAGCAGTACTTC.

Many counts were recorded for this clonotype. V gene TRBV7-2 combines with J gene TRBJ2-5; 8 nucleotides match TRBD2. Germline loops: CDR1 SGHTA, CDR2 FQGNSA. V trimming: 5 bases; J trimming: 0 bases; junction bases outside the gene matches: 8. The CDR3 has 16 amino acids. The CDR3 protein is CASSETWRGDQETQYF. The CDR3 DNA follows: TGTGCCAGCAGCGAGACTTGGCGGGGGGACCAAGAGACCCAGTACTTC.

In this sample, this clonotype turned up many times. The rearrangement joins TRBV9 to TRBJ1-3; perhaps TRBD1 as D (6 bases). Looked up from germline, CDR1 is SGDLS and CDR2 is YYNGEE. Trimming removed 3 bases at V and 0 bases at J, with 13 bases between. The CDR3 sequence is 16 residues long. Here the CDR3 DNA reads TGTGCCAGCAGCGCCGGTACAGGGACCTCTGGAAACACCATATATTTT. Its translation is CASSAGTGTSGNTIYF.

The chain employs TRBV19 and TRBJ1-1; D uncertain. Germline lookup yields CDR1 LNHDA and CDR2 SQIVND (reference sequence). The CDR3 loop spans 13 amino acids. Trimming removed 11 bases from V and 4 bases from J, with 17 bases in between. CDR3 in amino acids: CAWSLGWSTEAFF. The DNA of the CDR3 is TGTGCCTGGAGTCTGGGGTGGTCCACTGAAGCTTTCTTT. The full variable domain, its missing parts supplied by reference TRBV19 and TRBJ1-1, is DGGITQSPKYLFRKEGQNVTLSCEQNLNHDAMYWYRQDPGQGLRLIYYSQIVNDFQKGDIAEGYSVSREKKESFPLTVTSAQKNPTAFYLCAWSLGWSTEAFFGQGTRLTVV.

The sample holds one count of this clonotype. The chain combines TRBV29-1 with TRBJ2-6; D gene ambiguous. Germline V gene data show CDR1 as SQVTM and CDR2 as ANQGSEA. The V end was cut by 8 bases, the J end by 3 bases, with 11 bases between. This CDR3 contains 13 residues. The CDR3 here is CSQDPGGANVLTF. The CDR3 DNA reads TGCAGCCAAGATCCGGGTGGGGCCAACGTCCTGACTTTC.

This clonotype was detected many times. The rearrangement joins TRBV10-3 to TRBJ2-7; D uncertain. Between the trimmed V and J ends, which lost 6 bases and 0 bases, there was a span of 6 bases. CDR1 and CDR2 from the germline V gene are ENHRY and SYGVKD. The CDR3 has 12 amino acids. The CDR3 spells CAISPSSYEQYF. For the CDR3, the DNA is TGTGCCATCAGCCCGAGCTCCTACGAGCAGTACTTC.

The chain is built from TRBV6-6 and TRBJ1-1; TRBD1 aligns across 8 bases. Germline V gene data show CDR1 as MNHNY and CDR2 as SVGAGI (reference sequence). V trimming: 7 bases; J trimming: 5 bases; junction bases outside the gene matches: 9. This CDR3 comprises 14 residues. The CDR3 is CASTRSTGVTEAFF. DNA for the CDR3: TGTGCCAGCACCCGATCGACAGGGGTGACTGAAGCTTTCTTT.